The 30 T cell receptor beta chains below were found in one sample sequenced in a study of CD8+ T cells in alopecia areata. Specimens obtained from alopecia areata patients comprised lesional scalp punch biopsies and peripheral blood. The authors extracted RNA and reverse transcribed it into cDNA as the sequencing template. This table comes from immunoSEQ multiplex PCR, and its TCRdb copy is limited to in-frame clones, with some not included. The sample holds about 12,000 clones, 61% seen once. Sequenced input: skin. The receptor source for this set is a human donor with alopecia areata.

J is TRBJ1-2 and V is TRBV2, with TRBD1 identical over 8 bases. CDR1 and CDR2 (germline): SNHLY, FYNNEI. The J segment lost 4 bases and the V segment lost 6 bases, leaving 7 bases of the junction unmatched. This CDR3 region has 14 residues. The CDR3 region has the DNA TGTGCCAGCAGCCTCGGAGGACAGGGCTATGGCTACACCTTC. This translates into CASSLGGQGYGYTF.

V and J are TRBV10-3 and TRBJ1-2; unclear D gene. Between the trimmed V and J ends, which lost 0 bases and 4 bases, there was a span of 9 bases. Germline CDR1 reads ENHRY; CDR2 reads SYGVKD. This CDR3 has 14 amino acids. The CDR3 loop reads CAISESVGPYGYTF. DNA for the CDR3: TGTGCCATCAGTGAGTCTGTCGGCCCCTATGGCTACACCTTC.

This clone was seen only a few times. The J gene is TRBJ2-1, the V gene TRBV15; 14 nucleotides match TRBD2. The CDR3 length is 15 residues. V was pared by 5 bases and J by 7 bases, with 4 bases of the junction left unmatched. Germline CDR1 and CDR2: LNHNV and YYDKDF (reference sequence). CDR3 sequence (DNA): TGTGCCACCAGCCCGACTAGCGGGAGGGGGAATGAGCAGTTCTTC. This gives the protein CATSPTSGRGNEQFF.

The chain carries TRBV28 and TRBJ1-5, with 10 bases that match TRBD1. The CDR3 spans 15 residues. The trim removed 6 bases at V and 5 bases at J, leaving 7 bases unmatched. Germline-derived CDR1 and CDR2 are MDHEN and SYDVKM. The CDR3 region is CASSWGQGIYQPQHF. CDR3 DNA sequence: TGTGCCAGCAGCTGGGGACAGGGGATTTATCAGCCCCAGCATTTT.

The rearrangement joins TRBV28 to TRBJ1-1, with D perhaps matching TRBD1 (5 bases). Germline-derived CDR1 and CDR2 are MDHEN and SYDVKM. The CDR3 is 11 amino acids. V was cut by 8 bases and J by 11 bases, with 15 bases left in between. DNA for the CDR3: TGTGCCAGCGGACCAGGGATGAGGGCTTTCTTT. Translating it yields CASGPGMRAFF.

V usage is TRBV29-1 and J usage is TRBJ2-7; possibly TRBD1 or TRBD2 for D (6 bases each). The CDR3 has 12 amino acids. Trimming left V 7 bases short and J 0 bases short, with 10 bases between. Germline V CDR1 and CDR2: SQVTM, ANQGSEA. The CDR3 DNA reads as TGCAGCGCACAGGGACTCTCCTACGAGCAGTACTTC. Translated: CSAQGLSYEQYF.

This clone was recorded a few times. The J gene is TRBJ1-2, the V gene TRBV23-1; D perhaps matches TRBD1 (5 bases). TRBV23-1 is marked as an open reading frame, function uncertain. The CDR3 totals 15 residues. V shed 5 bases and J shed 0 bases, with 13 bases lying between them. The CDR3 nucleotides read TGCGCCAGCAGTGTGAGGGACCCAACTAACTATGGCTACACCTTC. Amino acid sequence: CASSVRDPTNYGYTF.

Here the CDR3 reads CASSYSWEEETQYF. The DNA of the CDR3 is TGTGCCAGCAGTTACTCGTGGGAGGAAGAGACCCAGTACTTC. V usage is TRBV6-5 and J usage is TRBJ2-5; D might be TRBD2 (6 bases). This CDR3 spans 14 amino acids. Trimming removed 0 bases at V and 3 bases at J, with 8 bases between. CDR1 is MNHEY and CDR2 is SVGAGI in the germline V gene.

This rearrangement joins TRBV2 to TRBJ1-1; D is perhaps TRBD1 (5 bases). This CDR3 contains 12 residues. Germline CDR1 SNHLY, CDR2 FYNNEI. This CDR3 is CATRGMNTEAFF. The CDR3 DNA is TGTGCAACGCGGGGGATGAACACTGAAGCTTTCTTT.

The V and J genes are TRBV5-1 and TRBJ2-1; D might be TRBD2 (5 bases). Germline V gene sequence: CDR1 SGHRS, CDR2 YFSETQ. The CDR3 is 16 residues long. Trimming removed 7 bases at V and 1 base at J, with 18 bases between. CDR3 region: CASYPQIALSYNEQFF. Written as DNA, the CDR3 is TGCGCCAGCTACCCCCAAATAGCGCTATCCTACAATGAGCAGTTCTTC.

The chain joins TRBV30 to TRBJ2-7; D assignment may be TRBD1 or TRBD2 (5 bases each). Germline V lookup: CDR1 GTSNPN, CDR2 SVGIG (reference sequence). V gave up 0 bases and J gave up 5 bases, with 8 bases separating them. This CDR3 spans 12 amino acids. CDR3 residues: CAWSVWGNEQYF. The CDR3 region has the DNA TGTGCCTGGAGTGTCTGGGGGAACGAGCAGTACTTC.

V usage is TRBV4-1 and J usage is TRBJ2-7; D gene unclear. The CDR3 length is 11 residues. Germline V CDR1 and CDR2: MGHRA, YSYEKL. The germline V and J ends were trimmed by 2 bases and 3 bases, with 2 bases remaining between them. The DNA for the CDR3 is TGCGCCAGCAGCCAATTCTACGAGCAGTACTTC. Translation: CASSQFYEQYF.

The chain is built from TRBV9 and TRBJ2-1; 7 bases line up with TRBD2. Germline V lookup: CDR1 SGDLS, CDR2 YYNGEE. V shed 2 bases and J 2 bases; nucleotides not matched to a gene: 4. The CDR3 loop spans 15 amino acids. CDR3 DNA sequence: TGTGCCAGCAGCGTGGGGCTAGCGGCCTACAATGAGCAGTTCTTC. This sequence encodes CASSVGLAAYNEQFF.

The chain joins TRBV14 to TRBJ1-4; possibly TRBD1 for D (6 bases). The V end was cut by 4 bases, the J end by 6 bases, with 15 bases between. Germline-derived CDR1 and CDR2 are SGHDN and FVKESK. The CDR3 is made up of 15 amino acids. DNA for the CDR3: TGTGCCAGCAGCCGGACGCAGGGGCAGGATGAAAAACTGTTTTTT. As protein: CASSRTQGQDEKLFF. Supplemented by reference TRBV14 and TRBJ1-4, the full variable domain reads EAGVTQFPSHSVIEKGQTVTLRCDPISGHDNLYWYRRVMGKEIKFLLHFVKESKQDESGMPNNRFLAERTGGTYSTLKVQPAELEDSGVYFCASSRTQGQDEKLFFGSGTQLSVL.

The genes are TRBV30 and TRBJ2-3; 8 bases are a match to TRBD1. V gave up 5 bases and J gave up 0 bases; unmatched junction bases: 4. There are 14 residues in the CDR3. The germline V gene has CDR1 GTSNPN and CDR2 SVGIG (reference sequence). In DNA form, the CDR3 reads TGTGCCTGGCTAACAGGGGGGAGCACAGATACGCAGTATTTT. Translated: CAWLTGGSTDTQYF.

This clone was seen a handful of times. This chain connects TRBV6-5 to TRBJ2-7; D is possibly TRBD2 (5 bases). Trimming cost V 6 bases and J 4 bases, with 16 bases left between them. The CDR3 is made up of 14 amino acids. Germline loops: CDR1 MNHEY, CDR2 SVGAGI. The CDR3 loop reads CASSWSGATYEQYF. The CDR3 DNA reads as TGTGCCAGCAGCTGGAGCGGAGCCACGTACGAGCAGTACTTC.

The chain has TRBV28 and TRBJ2-5, with TRBD1 matching 7 bases. Germline CDR1 is MDHEN and CDR2 is SYDVKM. The CDR3 length is 12 residues. The J segment lost 5 bases and the V segment lost 6 bases, leaving 3 bases of the junction unmatched. The CDR3: CASRTGYETQYF. In nucleotides, the CDR3 is TGTGCCAGCAGGACAGGGTACGAGACCCAGTACTTC.

This chain connects TRBV6-5 to TRBJ1-3; D possibly corresponds to TRBD1 (6 bases). The germline V gene has CDR1 MNHEY and CDR2 SVGAGI. The CDR3 sequence is 15 residues long. Trimming cost V 5 bases and J 0 bases, with 11 bases left between them. In nucleotides, the CDR3 is TGTGCCAGCAGTACTGGACAGAGCTCTGGAAACACCATATATTTT. Its protein product is CASSTGQSSGNTIYF.

The rearrangement joins TRBV30 to TRBJ2-7; no clear D. Germline CDR1 GTSNPN, CDR2 SVGIG (reference sequence). Trimming shortened V by 2 bases and J by 6 bases, and 14 bases separated the two germline ends. The CDR3 loop spans 13 amino acids. In nucleotides, the CDR3 is TGTGCCTGGAGTCCTCAGACGTGGGGCGAGCAGTACTTC. Translation: CAWSPQTWGEQYF.

The chain uses TRBV2 and TRBJ2-3; 8 nucleotides agree with TRBD1. Trimming cost V 5 bases and J 2 bases; bases outside gene matches: 3. The CDR3 covers 14 residues. From germline, CDR1 is SNHLY and CDR2 FYNNEI. CDR3 in amino acids: CASSPGGYTDTQYF. The CDR3 region has the DNA TGTGCCAGCAGTCCAGGGGGCTACACAGATACGCAGTATTTT.

The CDR3 sequence: CASSLGHRQFF. CDR3 nucleotide sequence: TGTGCCAGCAGTTTAGGACATCGCCAGTTTTTT. The genes are TRBV6-5 and TRBJ1-4; tentatively, D is TRBD1 (5 bases). Trimming stripped 4 bases from V and 16 bases from J, with 13 bases between. The CDR3 runs to 11 residues. Germline V gives CDR1 MNHEY, CDR2 SVGAGI.

V is TRBV6-1 and J is TRBJ1-6; D uncertain. V was pared by 2 bases and J by 9 bases, with 5 bases between. This CDR3 is built from 12 residues. CDR1 MNHNS and CDR2 SASEGT come from the germline V gene. The CDR3 DNA sequence: TGTGCCAGCAGTGAAAGGTCTTCACCCCTCCACTTT. Protein: CASSERSSPLHF.

The table lists this clone with a few counts. The chain couples TRBV29-1 to TRBJ2-3; D is unclear. The CDR3 runs 10 residues. With 8 bases removed from V and 3 bases from J, the gap between germline ends came to 6 bases. The V gene's germline CDR1 is SQVTM and CDR2 ANQGSEA. The CDR3 reads CSPRTDTQYF. CDR3 bases: TGCAGCCCCCGGACAGATACGCAGTATTTT.

The chain uses TRBV7-2 and TRBJ1-1, with D perhaps TRBD1 (5 bases). This CDR3 comprises 15 residues. Trimming stripped 5 bases from V and 1 base from J, with 14 bases between. Germline V gives CDR1 SGHTA, CDR2 FQGNSA. CDR3 in DNA: TGTGCCAGCAGCCGGACAAGTATGACGAACACTGAAGCTTTCTTT. Translation: CASSRTSMTNTEAFF.

CDR3 loop: CASSQGTVYNEQYF. The DNA for the CDR3 is TGTGCCAGTAGTCAGGGGACGGTTTACAACGAGCAGTACTTC. The V call is TRBV19, the J call TRBJ2-7; D perhaps matches TRBD1 (6 bases). The germline V gene has CDR1 LNHDA and CDR2 SQIVND (reference sequence). This CDR3 contains 14 residues. V dropped 5 bases and J dropped 5 bases, with 16 bases sitting between them. The variable domain in full, with the rest retrieved from reference TRBV19 and TRBJ2-7, is DGGITQSPKYLFRKEGQNVTLSCEQNLNHDAMYWYRQDPGQGLRLIYYSQIVNDFQKGDIAEGYSVSREKKESFPLTVTSAQKNPTAFYLCASSQGTVYNEQYFGPGTRLTVT.

The chain couples TRBV11-1 to TRBJ1-1; no clear D gene. The CDR3 runs to 13 residues. From germline, CDR1 is SGHAT and CDR2 FQDESV (reference sequence). V was cut by 3 bases and J by 5 bases, with 10 bases left in between. CDR3 sequence: CASSLSLETEAFF. The CDR3, as DNA: TGTGCCAGCAGCTTGTCTTTGGAGACTGAAGCTTTCTTT.

The chain employs TRBV2 and TRBJ1-1; D uncertain. With 4 bases removed from V and 2 bases from J, the gap between germline ends came to 8 bases. Germline CDR1 is SNHLY and CDR2 is FYNNEI. The CDR3 totals 13 residues. DNA for the CDR3: TGTGCCAGCAGTGTGGTCCCAAACACTGAAGCTTTCTTT. Translated, it gives CASSVVPNTEAFF.

J is TRBJ2-1 and V is TRBV7-2; the match to TRBD1 covers 7 bases. This CDR3 contains 18 residues. V shed 1 base, J shed 2 bases, and the junction held 11 bases outside the gene matches. In germline, CDR1 is SGHTA, CDR2 FQGNSA. The CDR3 coding sequence is TGTGCCAGCAGCTTAGGGAACAGGGGCCCGTTAACCTACAATGAGCAGTTCTTC. Translation gives CASSLGNRGPLTYNEQFF.

CDR3 amino acids: CASSISVAVSYEQYF. The CDR3 coding sequence is TGTGCCAGTAGTATATCGGTGGCAGTTTCCTACGAGCAGTACTTC. The genes are TRBV19 and TRBJ2-7; D gene ambiguous. Germline loops: CDR1 LNHDA, CDR2 SQIVND (reference sequence). V lost 2 bases to trimming and J lost 1 base, with 12 bases between them. The CDR3 runs 15 residues.

The V call is TRBV9, the J call TRBJ1-2; D is possibly TRBD1 (5 bases). The germline gives CDR1 SGDLS, CDR2 YYNGEE. V was trimmed by 3 bases and J by 6 bases, leaving 15 bases between them. This CDR3 comprises 14 residues. CDR3 DNA sequence: TGTGCCAGCAGCGGGACCCTGCAGGGCCATGGCTACACCTTC. The encoded protein is CASSGTLQGHGYTF. The full variable domain, rest sourced from reference TRBV9 and TRBJ1-2, is DSGVTQTPKHLITATGQRVTLRCSPRSGDLSVYWYQQSLDQGLQFLIQYYNGEERAKGNILERFSAQQFPDLHSELNLSSLELGDSALYFCASSGTLQGHGYTFGSGTRLTVV.